A single sample gave rise to the 30 T cell receptor beta chains below, sequenced in a study of cytomegalovirus exposure and HLA in healthy donors (dated by TCRdb to 2015 to 2018). The receptor library was made with the immunoSEQ multiplex PCR assay. A mixture of 60 forward primers for TCR Vbeta segments and 13 reverse primers for TCR Jbeta segments was used in the multiplex PCR. Held by TCRdb, this immuneACCESS table contains in-frame sequences only and omits some clones. Under half of the omission traces to an unresolved V gene where checked; the cause of the rest is unknown. The sample data list about 130,000 clones, and around 80% of these were observed just once. About a tenth of the sample comes from the top ten. Sequenced sample: PBMCs. These receptor sequences come from a man younger than 45 in good health and CMV-seropositive.

Only a few counts were recorded for this clone. The chain joins TRBV5-4 to TRBJ2-3; 10 bases agree with TRBD2. From germline, CDR1 is SGHNT and CDR2 YYREEE (reference sequence). With V trimmed by 0 bases and J by 5 bases, 0 bases remained unmatched. The CDR3 loop spans 14 amino acids. CDR3 region: CASSLGLAGDTQYF. The DNA of the CDR3 is TGTGCCAGCAGCTTGGGACTAGCGGGAGATACGCAGTATTTT.

The rearrangement links TRBV30 to TRBJ2-2; 8 bases line up with TRBD2. The CDR3 loop spans 16 amino acids. V lost 0 bases to trimming and J lost 6 bases; unmatched junction nucleotides: 9. In germline, CDR1 is GTSNPN, CDR2 SVGIG (reference sequence). The CDR3 DNA is TGTGCCTGGAGTGTATCGGGGGGGAGATCCGCCGGGGAGCTGTTTTTT. Protein sequence: CAWSVSGGRSAGELFF.

The CDR3 DNA reads as TGTGCCAGCAGTGCAACCGGGACTTTGTTAGGGCAGTTCTTC. This gives the protein CASSATGTLLGQFF. The V call is TRBV25-1, the J call TRBJ2-1, with a tentative D call TRBD2 (6 bases). V lost 4 bases to trimming and J lost 12 bases, with 19 bases between them. This CDR3 is built from 14 residues. The germline V gene encodes CDR1 MGHDK and CDR2 SYGVNS.

Only a few counts were recorded for this clone. The chain carries TRBV25-1 and TRBJ2-5; 9 positions agree with TRBD1. The CDR3 runs 14 residues. V lost 4 bases to trimming and J lost 7 bases; unmatched junction nucleotides: 7. Germline CDR1 and CDR2: MGHDK and SYGVNS. The CDR3 loop is CASSGTGGLGTQYF. In DNA form, the CDR3 reads TGTGCCAGCAGTGGAACAGGGGGCTTAGGGACCCAGTACTTC.

The rearrangement links TRBV21-1 to TRBJ2-1; TRBD2 is the table's D call and was not checked against the DNA. TRBV21-1 is annotated as a pseudogene. This CDR3 is 17 amino acids long. The CDR3 DNA is TGTGCCAGCAGCAAAGAGGGAGCTAGCGGGAGAGGACTGGAGCAGTTCTTC. The encoded protein is CASSKEGASGRGLEQFF.

The chain combines TRBV4-1 with TRBJ2-7; weak D call: TRBD2 (5 bases). Trimming left V 4 bases short and J 3 bases short, with 10 bases between. Germline V gives CDR1 MGHRA, CDR2 YSYEKL. The CDR3 loop spans 13 amino acids. The CDR3 loop is CASSPLGLYEQYF. CDR3 coding DNA: TGCGCCAGCAGCCCATTAGGACTCTACGAGCAGTACTTC.

J is TRBJ2-7 and V is TRBV7-8; D is possibly TRBD2 (5 bases). The ends were cut back, 5 bases at V and 1 base at J, with 12 bases in the middle. Germline lookup yields CDR1 SGHVS and CDR2 FQNEAQ. The CDR3 contains 14 residues. CDR3 nucleotide sequence: TGTGCCAGCAGCCACAGTGGAGGTTCCTACGAGCAGTACTTC. This sequence encodes CASSHSGGSYEQYF.

This chain joins TRBV9 and TRBJ2-5; TRBD2 agrees at 9 bases. V lost 2 bases to trimming and J lost 5 bases; unmatched junction nucleotides: 7. The CDR3 spans 15 residues. Germline V gene sequence: CDR1 SGDLS, CDR2 YYNGEE. CDR3 sequence: CASSVSASGAETQYF. CDR3 in DNA: TGTGCCAGCAGCGTTTCGGCTAGCGGGGCTGAGACCCAGTACTTC.

V and J are TRBV30 and TRBJ1-5; D is uncertain. This CDR3 is 12 amino acids long. Deletions cut 0 bases from V and 5 bases from J, with 5 bases between. The germline gives CDR1 GTSNPN, CDR2 SVGIG (reference sequence). The CDR3 DNA follows: TGTGCCTGGAGTGTCACAGATCAGCCCCAGCATTTT. It encodes CAWSVTDQPQHF.

The chain recombines TRBV7-2 with TRBJ1-4; 7 bases align to TRBD1. The CDR3 spans 14 residues. The germline V gene has CDR1 SGHTA and CDR2 FQGNSA. Trimming removed 5 bases from V and 8 bases from J; junction bases left unmatched: 8. CDR3 DNA: TGTGCCAGCAGCCCCAGACAGGGTTGGGAAAAACTGTTTTTT. Residues: CASSPRQGWEKLFF. Drawing the rest from reference TRBV7-2 and TRBJ1-4, the complete variable domain is GAGVSQSPSNKVTEKGKDVELRCDPISGHTALYWYRQSLGQGLEFLIYFQGNSAPDKSGLPSDRFSAERTGGSVSTLTIQRTQQEDSAVYLCASSPRQGWEKLFFGSGTQLSVL.

The rearrangement links TRBV4-2 to TRBJ1-1; D is possibly TRBD1 (6 bases). Per germline, CDR1 LGHNA and CDR2 YNFKEQ. The CDR3 sequence is 15 residues long. The V end lost 3 bases, the J end lost 1 base, and 12 bases lay between the germline ends. The CDR3 DNA sequence: TGTGCCAGCAGCCAGAGGGGGACGGCGAACACTGAAGCTTTCTTT. Protein: CASSQRGTANTEAFF.

This clone was picked up a small number of times. The rearrangement links TRBV9 to TRBJ2-1; the D gene is possibly TRBD2 (6 bases). The ends were cut back, 3 bases at V and 1 base at J, with 11 bases in the middle. CDR3 size: 15 residues. CDR1 and CDR2 from the germline V gene are SGDLS and YYNGEE. The DNA for the CDR3 is TGTGCCAGCAGCGACGGGAGAGATTCCTACAATGAGCAGTTCTTC. Translated: CASSDGRDSYNEQFF.

This chain uses TRBV7-2 with TRBJ2-7; unclear D gene. Germline lookup yields CDR1 SGHTA and CDR2 FQGNSA. This CDR3 is 12 amino acids long. V shed 3 bases and J shed 3 bases, with 6 bases lying between them. Here the CDR3 DNA reads TGTGCCAGCAGCTTGCGAAACTACGAGCAGTACTTC. Encoded protein: CASSLRNYEQYF.

The V call is TRBV9, the J call TRBJ2-1, with TRBD2 matching over 8 bases. J gave up 7 bases and V 4 bases, and 7 bases lay outside the gene matches. There are 14 residues in the CDR3. Germline CDR1 reads SGDLS; CDR2 reads YYNGEE. The CDR3 loop reads CASSSAGVRNEQFF. The CDR3 DNA reads TGTGCCAGCAGCTCAGCGGGAGTTCGGAATGAGCAGTTCTTC.

This clone came up a few times. This chain joins TRBV29-1 and TRBJ2-7; 9 bases are a match to TRBD2. This CDR3 comprises 16 residues. Germline CDR1 SQVTM, CDR2 ANQGSEA. J lost 2 bases, V lost 7 bases, and 15 bases had no gene match. The CDR3 spells CSAFQAGGDNPYEQYF. DNA of the CDR3: TGCAGCGCGTTCCAAGCGGGAGGTGACAACCCCTACGAGCAGTACTTC.

This clone was counted between two and nine times. V gene TRBV10-3 combines with J gene TRBJ1-2; tentative D call: TRBD1 (5 bases). V was pared by 10 bases and J by 6 bases, with 12 bases between. Germline assignment: CDR1 ENHRY and CDR2 SYGVKD. This CDR3 contains 11 residues. Here the CDR3 reads CATQVLDGYTF. The DNA for the CDR3 is TGTGCCACACAGGTTCTCGATGGCTACACCTTC.

The chain recombines TRBV4-3 with TRBJ1-2; no clear D. V lost 1 base and J lost 1, with 4 bases in between. CDR1 and CDR2 from the germline V gene are LGHNA and YSLEER. This CDR3 contains 13 residues. CDR3 loop: CASSQVHNYGYTF. In DNA, the CDR3 is TGCGCCAGCAGCCAAGTCCATAACTATGGCTACACCTTC.

The chain combines TRBV6-1 with TRBJ1-5, with D possibly being TRBD1 (6 bases). V was cut by 6 bases and J by 5 bases, with 17 bases left in between. Looked up from germline, CDR1 is MNHNS and CDR2 is SASEGT. The CDR3 is 15 amino acids. The CDR3 is CASRGQGGTYQPQHF. The CDR3, as DNA: TGTGCCAGCAGGGGACAAGGGGGAACTTATCAGCCCCAGCATTTT.

The rearrangement uses TRBV5-1 and TRBJ2-3; 8 nucleotides agree with TRBD1. The J segment lost 6 bases and the V segment lost 0 bases, leaving 6 bases of the junction unmatched. The germline V gene has CDR1 SGHRS and CDR2 YFSETQ. This CDR3 has 15 residues. CDR3 sequence (DNA): TGCGCCAGCAGCTTGGTGACAGGGGAGGATGATACGCAGTATTTT. Translation gives CASSLVTGEDDTQYF. The full variable domain, rest sourced from reference TRBV5-1 and TRBJ2-3, is KAGVTQTPRYLIKTRGQQVTLSCSPISGHRSVSWYQQTPGQGLQFLFEYFSETQRNKGNFPGRFSGRQFSNSRSEMNVSTLELGDSALYLCASSLVTGEDDTQYFGPGTRLTVL.

CDR3 amino acids: CATAGQDLPGNTIYF. The CDR3 DNA sequence: TGTGCCACCGCGGGGCAGGACCTTCCTGGAAACACCATATATTTT. This chain uses TRBV19 with TRBJ1-3, with TRBD1 as a possible D gene (5 bases). The length of the CDR3 is 15 residues. The germline CDR1 and CDR2 sequences are LNHDA and SQIVND (reference sequence). The V and J ends lost 10 bases and 2 bases respectively, with 18 bases between them. Filled out from reference TRBV19 and TRBJ1-3, the complete variable domain reads DGGITQSPKYLFRKEGQNVTLSCEQNLNHDAMYWYRQDPGQGLRLIYYSQIVNDFQKGDIAEGYSVSREKKESFPLTVTSAQKNPTAFYLCATAGQDLPGNTIYFGEGSWLTVV.

The chain joins TRBV7-8 to TRBJ2-7; TRBD1 matches at 8 bases. CDR1 SGHVS and CDR2 FQNEAQ come from the germline V gene. This CDR3 has 15 residues. V was pared by 1 base and J by 2 bases, with 4 bases of the junction left unmatched. The CDR3 nucleotides read TGTGCCAGCAGCTTAGGGGGACAGGAACCCTACGAGCAGTACTTC. Encoded protein: CASSLGGQEPYEQYF.

V and J are TRBV7-6 and TRBJ2-5, with 7 bases aligning to TRBD2. The V segment lost 5 bases and the J segment 0 bases; nucleotides outside the gene matches: 6. Germline loops: CDR1 SGHVS, CDR2 FNYEAQ. This CDR3 contains 15 residues. CDR3 residues: CASSPKGGYQETQYF. CDR3 sequence (DNA): TGTGCCAGCAGCCCCAAGGGAGGGTACCAAGAGACCCAGTACTTC.

This chain joins TRBV5-1 and TRBJ1-4; D call uncertain. This CDR3 is built from 14 residues. The V gene lost 2 bases and the J gene lost 1 base, with 6 bases spanning the gap. The germline gives CDR1 SGHRS, CDR2 YFSETQ. DNA for the CDR3: TGCGCCAGCAGCTTTGGAGGAACTAATGAAAAACTGTTTTTT. The encoded protein is CASSFGGTNEKLFF.

J is TRBJ2-1 and V is TRBV29-1; maybe TRBD1 (6 bases). CDR1 and CDR2 (germline): SQVTM, ANQGSEA. The CDR3 is 13 amino acids. V was pared by 5 bases and J by 7 bases, with 15 bases between. CDR3 in amino acids: CSVSDRKPNEQFF. CDR3 DNA: TGCAGCGTTTCTGACAGGAAACCTAATGAGCAGTTCTTC.

V usage is TRBV5-1 and J usage is TRBJ2-3; 8 bases map to TRBD2. V dropped 4 bases and J dropped 5; count of bases not matched to a gene: 15. The CDR3 is made up of 17 amino acids. Germline CDR1 and CDR2: SGHRS and YFSETQ. CDR3 sequence: CASSVRTSRGFGDTQYF. The CDR3 DNA is TGCGCCAGCAGCGTACGGACTAGCCGGGGATTCGGAGATACGCAGTATTTT.

The chain joins TRBV7-9 to TRBJ2-7; no reliable D call. Germline V gene data show CDR1 as SEHNR and CDR2 as FQNEAQ (reference sequence). Trimming pared 8 bases from V and 5 bases from J, leaving 4 bases between. The CDR3 is 9 residues long. CDR3 in DNA: TGTGCCAGCGGAGACGAGCAGTACTTC. Translation gives CASGDEQYF.

The chain couples TRBV5-5 to TRBJ2-7, with D perhaps TRBD2 (5 bases). V lost 4 bases to trimming and J lost 6 bases, with 14 bases between them. Germline V lookup: CDR1 SGHKS, CDR2 YYEKEE (reference sequence). The CDR3 loop spans 13 amino acids. In DNA form, the CDR3 reads TGTGCCAGCAGCCCCGGGCGGAGGTTCGAGCAGTACTTC. Translating gives CASSPGRRFEQYF.

The chain combines TRBV9 with TRBJ2-1, with TRBD2 matching 8 bases. Germline trimming cut 4 bases from V and 4 bases from J; bases unmatched to any gene: 7. The V gene's germline CDR1 is SGDLS and CDR2 YYNGEE. The CDR3 covers 15 residues. CDR3 loop: CASSTRLAKYNEQFF. The CDR3 nucleotides are TGTGCCAGCAGCACCCGACTAGCGAAATACAATGAGCAGTTCTTC.

This clone was seen only once. J is TRBJ1-1 and V is TRBV11-2; TRBD1 is a possible D gene (5 bases). Per germline, CDR1 SGHAT and CDR2 FQNNGV. Trimming pared 4 bases from V and 0 bases from J, leaving 6 bases between. The CDR3 runs to 13 residues. Here the CDR3 DNA reads TGTGCCAGCAGCTACAGGTTGAACACTGAAGCTTTCTTT. Translation gives CASSYRLNTEAFF.

This clone was seen a few times. This chain connects TRBV10-3 to TRBJ1-5; D remains ambiguous. Deletions cut 8 bases from V and 7 bases from J, with 12 bases between. CDR1 and CDR2 (germline): ENHRY, SYGVKD. The CDR3 is made up of 12 amino acids. CDR3 bases: TGTGCCATCGCCACGATGGGCCAGCCCCAGCATTTT. Protein sequence: CAIATMGQPQHF.